This TCR beta chain was found in a study of CD8+CD57+ T cells in acquired aplastic anemia. For the study at large: Across the sorted CD4+ and CD8+ cells, DNA amounts averaged roughly 3 ug. Some 10 million reads were obtained on average for healthy donor CD4+ cells. The study's findings and limits: Between patients and controls, over 25 CD8+ CDR3 sequences were found in common. Patients and healthy controls showed no significant CD8+ Simpson's diversity difference.

On this clonotype: Its antigen is undetermined.

TCR beta VDJ and CDR3 profiles were obtained from a genomic DNA template. TCRdb reanalysed the reads using MiXCR and keeps one entry per CDR3 protein. The sample has under 250,000 distinct CDR3 sequences; around 32% are singletons. This CDR3 contains 11 residues. V dropped 4 bases and J dropped 5 bases, with 8 bases sitting between them. Germline V CDR1 and CDR2: DFQATT, SNEGSKA (reference sequence). What was sequenced was sorted CD4+, CD8+, or CD8+CD57+ T cells (not recorded which) from PBMCs. This chain joins TRBV20-1 and TRBJ1-2, with a weak D call TRBD1 (5 bases). The sequence came from a human donor in good health, serving as a control. The CDR3 loop reads CSATRGYGYTF. The CDR3 bases are TGCAGTGCTACGAGGGGATATGGCTACACCTTC.